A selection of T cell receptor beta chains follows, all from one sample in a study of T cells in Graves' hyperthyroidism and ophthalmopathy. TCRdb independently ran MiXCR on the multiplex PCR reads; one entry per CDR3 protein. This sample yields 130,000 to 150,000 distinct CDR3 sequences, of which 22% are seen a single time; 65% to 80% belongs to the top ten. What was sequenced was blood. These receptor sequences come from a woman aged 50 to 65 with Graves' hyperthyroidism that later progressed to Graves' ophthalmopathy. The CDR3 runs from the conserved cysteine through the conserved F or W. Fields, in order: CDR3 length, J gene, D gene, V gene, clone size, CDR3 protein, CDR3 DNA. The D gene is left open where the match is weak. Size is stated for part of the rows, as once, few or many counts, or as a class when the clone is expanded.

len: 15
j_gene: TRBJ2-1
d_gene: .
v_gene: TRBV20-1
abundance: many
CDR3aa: CSARRNNNAYNEQFF
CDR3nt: TGCAGTGCTAGGAGGAACAATAATGCCTACAATGAGCAGTTCTTC

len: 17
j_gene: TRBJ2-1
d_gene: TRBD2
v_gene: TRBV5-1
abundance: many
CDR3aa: CASRWDSGSPTNNEQFF
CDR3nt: TGCGCCAGCAGGTGGGATAGCGGGAGCCCAACGAACAATGAGCAGTTCTTC

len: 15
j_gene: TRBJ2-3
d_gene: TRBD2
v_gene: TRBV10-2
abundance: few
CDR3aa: CASIPLAGSTDTQYF
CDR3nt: TGCGCCAGCATTCCACTAGCGGGTAGCACAGATACGCAGTATTTT

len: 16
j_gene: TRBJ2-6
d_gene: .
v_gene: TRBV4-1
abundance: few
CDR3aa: CASSQERGSGANVLTF
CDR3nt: TGCGCCAGCAGCCAAGAGAGGGGCTCTGGGGCCAACGTCCTGACTTTC

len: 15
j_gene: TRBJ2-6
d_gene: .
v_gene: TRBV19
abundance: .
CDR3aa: CASRPSFSGANVLTF
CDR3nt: TGTGCCAGTAGGCCAAGCTTCTCTGGGGCCAACGTCCTGACTTTC

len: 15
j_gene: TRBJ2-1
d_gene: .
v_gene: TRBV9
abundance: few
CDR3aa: CASSVGLDSYNEQFF
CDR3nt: TGTGCCAGCAGCGTAGGCCTAGATAGCTACAATGAGCAGTTCTTC

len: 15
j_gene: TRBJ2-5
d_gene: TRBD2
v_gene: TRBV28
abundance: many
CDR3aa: CASSRYSGNQETQYF
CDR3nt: TGTGCCAGCAGTCGGTATAGCGGGAACCAAGAGACCCAGTACTTC

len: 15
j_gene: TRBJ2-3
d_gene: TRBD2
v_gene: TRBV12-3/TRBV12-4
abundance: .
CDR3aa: CASSLTSGGTDTQYF
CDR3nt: TGTGCCAGCAGTTTGACTAGCGGGGGTACAGATACGCAGTATTTT

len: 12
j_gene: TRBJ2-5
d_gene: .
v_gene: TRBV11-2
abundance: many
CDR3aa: CASSLGGATQYF
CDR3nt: TGTGCCAGCAGCTTAGGCGGCGCGACCCAGTACTTC

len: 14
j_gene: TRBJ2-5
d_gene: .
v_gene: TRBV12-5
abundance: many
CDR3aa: CASGYGAPGETQYF
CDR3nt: TGTGCTAGTGGTTACGGGGCGCCGGGGGAGACCCAGTACTTC

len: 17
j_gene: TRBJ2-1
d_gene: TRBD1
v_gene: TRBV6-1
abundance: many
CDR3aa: CASSESRTGLGNNEQFF
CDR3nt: TGTGCCAGCAGTGAGAGTCGGACAGGGTTAGGGAACAATGAGCAGTTCTTC

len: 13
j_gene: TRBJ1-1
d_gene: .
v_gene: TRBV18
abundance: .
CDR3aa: CASSSPRGTEAFF
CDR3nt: TGTGCCAGCTCATCCCCGCGGGGAACTGAAGCTTTCTTT

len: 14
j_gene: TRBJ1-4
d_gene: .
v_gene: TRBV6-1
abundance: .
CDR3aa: CASRSGADNEKLFF
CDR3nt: TGTGCCAGCAGGAGCGGGGCTGATAATGAAAAACTGTTTTTT

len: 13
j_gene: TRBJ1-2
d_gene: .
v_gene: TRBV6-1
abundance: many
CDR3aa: CASSEQRSYGYTF
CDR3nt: TGTGCCAGCAGTGAACAGAGAAGCTATGGCTACACCTTC

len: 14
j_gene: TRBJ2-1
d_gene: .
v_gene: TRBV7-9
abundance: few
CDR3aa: CASSSLGANNEQFF
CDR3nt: TGTGCCAGCTCCTCCCTAGGTGCCAACAATGAGCAGTTCTTC

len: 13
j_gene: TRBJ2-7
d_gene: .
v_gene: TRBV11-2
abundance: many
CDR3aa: CASSPSGAHEQYF
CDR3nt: TGTGCCAGCAGCCCCTCGGGGGCGCACGAGCAGTACTTC

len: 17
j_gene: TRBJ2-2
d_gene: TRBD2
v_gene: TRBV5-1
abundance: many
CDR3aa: CASSSRLAGYPNGELFF
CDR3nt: TGCGCCAGCAGCAGCCGACTAGCGGGATACCCGAACGGGGAGCTGTTTTTT

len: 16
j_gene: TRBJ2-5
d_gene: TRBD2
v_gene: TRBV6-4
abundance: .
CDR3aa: CASLGLAGGPSETQYF
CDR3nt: TGTGCCAGCCTCGGACTAGCGGGAGGGCCCTCCGAGACCCAGTACTTC

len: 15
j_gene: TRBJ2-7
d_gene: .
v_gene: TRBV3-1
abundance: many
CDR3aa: CASSQKGLPLIEQYF
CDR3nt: TGTGCCAGCAGCCAAAAGGGACTTCCCTTGATAGAGCAGTACTTC

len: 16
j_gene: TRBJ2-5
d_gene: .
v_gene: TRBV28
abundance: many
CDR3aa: CASSSYVKRAEETQYF
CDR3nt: TGTGCCAGCAGTTCCTATGTGAAGCGGGCGGAAGAGACCCAGTACTTC

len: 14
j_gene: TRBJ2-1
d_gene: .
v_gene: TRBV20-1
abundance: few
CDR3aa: CSARVRPHYNEQFF
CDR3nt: TGCAGTGCTAGAGTCAGGCCCCACTACAATGAGCAGTTCTTC

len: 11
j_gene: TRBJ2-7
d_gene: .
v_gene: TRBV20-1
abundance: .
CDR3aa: CSARFRGEQYF
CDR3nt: TGCAGTGCTAGGTTTCGGGGGGAGCAGTACTTC

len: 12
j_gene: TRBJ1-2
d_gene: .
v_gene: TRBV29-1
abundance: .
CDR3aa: CSIMDQGYGYTF
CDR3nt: TGCAGTATTATGGATCAGGGGTATGGCTACACCTTC

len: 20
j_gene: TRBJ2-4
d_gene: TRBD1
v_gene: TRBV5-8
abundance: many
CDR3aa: CASSRTFGTGITQAKNIQYF
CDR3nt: TGTGCCAGCAGCCGTACCTTCGGGACAGGGATCACTCAAGCCAAAAACATTCAGTACTTC

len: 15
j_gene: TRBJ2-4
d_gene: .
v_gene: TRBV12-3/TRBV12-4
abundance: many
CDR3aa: CASSLGGLAKNIQYF
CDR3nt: TGTGCCAGCAGTTTAGGTGGGCTAGCCAAAAACATTCAGTACTTC

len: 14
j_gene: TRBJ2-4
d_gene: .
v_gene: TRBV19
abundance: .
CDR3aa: CASSSPQRENIQYF
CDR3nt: TGTGCCAGTAGTTCCCCTCAGAGGGAAAACATTCAGTACTTC

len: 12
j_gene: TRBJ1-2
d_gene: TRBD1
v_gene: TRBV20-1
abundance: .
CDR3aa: CSATRGAGGYTF
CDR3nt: TGCAGTGCTACCAGGGGGGCGGGGGGCTACACCTTC

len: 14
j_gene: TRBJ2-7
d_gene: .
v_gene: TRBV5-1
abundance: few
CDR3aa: CASRLTGANYEQYF
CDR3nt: TGCGCCAGCCGCCTCACGGGGGCAAACTACGAGCAGTACTTC

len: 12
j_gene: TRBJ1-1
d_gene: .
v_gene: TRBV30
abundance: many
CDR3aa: CAWRGGNTEAFF
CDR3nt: TGTGCCTGGAGGGGGGGAAACACTGAAGCTTTCTTT

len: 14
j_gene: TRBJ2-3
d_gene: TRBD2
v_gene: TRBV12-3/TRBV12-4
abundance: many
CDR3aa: CASSLREGGDTQYF
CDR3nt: TGTGCCAGCAGTTTGCGGGAGGGAGGAGATACGCAGTATTTT

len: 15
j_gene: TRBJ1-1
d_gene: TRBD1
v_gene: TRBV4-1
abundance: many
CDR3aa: CASSHRTGPNTEAFF
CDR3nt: TGCGCCAGCAGCCACCGGACAGGGCCCAACACTGAAGCTTTCTTT

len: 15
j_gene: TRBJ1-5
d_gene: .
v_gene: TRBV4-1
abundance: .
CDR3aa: CASSQGGGYNQPQHF
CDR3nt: TGCGCCAGCAGCCAAGGCGGAGGTTACAATCAGCCCCAGCATTTT

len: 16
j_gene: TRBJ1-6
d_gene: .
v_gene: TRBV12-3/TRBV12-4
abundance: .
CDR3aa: CASSLGRSSYNSPLHF
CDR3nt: TGTGCCAGCAGTTTGGGCAGAAGCTCCTATAATTCACCCCTCCACTTT

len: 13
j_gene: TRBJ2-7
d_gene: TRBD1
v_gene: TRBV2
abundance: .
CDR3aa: CASWGTGGYEQYF
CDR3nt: TGTGCCAGCTGGGGGACAGGGGGCTACGAGCAGTACTTC

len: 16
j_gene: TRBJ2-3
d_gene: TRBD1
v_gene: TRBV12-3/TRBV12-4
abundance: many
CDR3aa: CASSFNRGPQGATQYF
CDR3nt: TGTGCCAGCAGTTTTAACAGGGGGCCCCAGGGGGCTACGCAGTATTTT